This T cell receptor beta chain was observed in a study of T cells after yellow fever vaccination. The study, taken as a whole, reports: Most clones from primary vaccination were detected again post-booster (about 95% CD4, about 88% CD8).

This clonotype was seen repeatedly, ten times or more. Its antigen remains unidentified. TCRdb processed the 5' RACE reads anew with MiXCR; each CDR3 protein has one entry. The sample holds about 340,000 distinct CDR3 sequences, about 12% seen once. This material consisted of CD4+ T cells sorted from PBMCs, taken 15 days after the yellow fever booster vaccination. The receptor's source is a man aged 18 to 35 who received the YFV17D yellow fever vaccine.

The CDR3 reads CASSRPREQFF. In DNA form, the CDR3 reads TGTGCCAGCAGCCGCCCGAGGGAGCAGTTCTTC. The J gene is TRBJ2-1, the V gene TRBV4-2; D remains unclear. Trimming stripped 4 bases from V and 10 bases from J, with 8 bases between. The germline V gene has CDR1 LGHNA and CDR2 YNFKEQ. This CDR3 is 11 amino acids long.